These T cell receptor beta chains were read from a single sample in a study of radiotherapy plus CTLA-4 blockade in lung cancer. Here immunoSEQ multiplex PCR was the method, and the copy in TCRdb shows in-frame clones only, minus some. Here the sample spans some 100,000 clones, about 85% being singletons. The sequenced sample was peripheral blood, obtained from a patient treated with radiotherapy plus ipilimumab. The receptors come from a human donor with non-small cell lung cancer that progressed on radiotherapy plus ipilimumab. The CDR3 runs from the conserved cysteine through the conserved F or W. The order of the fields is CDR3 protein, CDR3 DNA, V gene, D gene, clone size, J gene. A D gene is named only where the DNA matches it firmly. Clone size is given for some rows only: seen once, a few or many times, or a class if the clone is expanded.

cdr3_aa: CATVVETQYF
cdr3_nt: TGTGCCACCGTGGTAGAGACCCAGTACTTC
v_call: TRBV9
d_call: .
clone_size: .
j_call: TRBJ2-5

cdr3_aa: CAWTGVGNTIYF
cdr3_nt: TGTGCCTGGACCGGGGTTGGAAACACCATATATTTT
v_call: TRBV30
d_call: .
clone_size: few
j_call: TRBJ1-3

cdr3_aa: CASSPTPGLAMDEQFF
cdr3_nt: TGTGCCAGCAGCCCGACCCCCGGACTAGCGATGGATGAGCAGTTCTTC
v_call: TRBV7-8
d_call: TRBD2
clone_size: .
j_call: TRBJ2-1

cdr3_aa: CASSTSGGFYNEQFF
cdr3_nt: TGTGCCAGCAGCACGAGCGGGGGCTTCTACAATGAGCAGTTCTTC
v_call: TRBV7-3
d_call: TRBD2
clone_size: few
j_call: TRBJ2-1

cdr3_aa: CASSLAPTQGAYNEQFF
cdr3_nt: TGTGCCAGCAGCTTAGCCCCCACACAGGGGGCTTACAATGAGCAGTTCTTC
v_call: TRBV7-2
d_call: TRBD1
clone_size: .
j_call: TRBJ2-1

cdr3_aa: CASSPAGGWGGTEAFF
cdr3_nt: TGTGCCAGCAGCCCAGCGGGGGGTTGGGGAGGCACTGAAGCTTTCTTT
v_call: TRBV7-8
d_call: .
clone_size: .
j_call: TRBJ1-1

cdr3_aa: CASRGGFYGYTF
cdr3_nt: TGTGCCAGCAGAGGAGGATTCTATGGCTACACCTTC
v_call: TRBV2
d_call: .
clone_size: .
j_call: TRBJ1-2

cdr3_aa: CASSWGGISYNEQFF
cdr3_nt: TGTGCCAGCAGCTGGGGGGGGATCTCCTACAATGAGCAGTTCTTC
v_call: TRBV7-9
d_call: TRBD2
clone_size: .
j_call: TRBJ2-1

cdr3_aa: CASSRGEFADTQYF
cdr3_nt: TGTGCCAGCAGCCGAGGAGAGTTCGCAGATACGCAGTATTTT
v_call: TRBV7-9
d_call: .
clone_size: .
j_call: TRBJ2-3

cdr3_aa: CASGDRYKYF
cdr3_nt: TGTGCCAGCGGGGACAGGTACAAGTACTTC
v_call: TRBV9
d_call: TRBD1
clone_size: .
j_call: TRBJ2-7

cdr3_aa: CASRQTGSGGYTF
cdr3_nt: TGTGCCAGCAGACAGACAGGCTCTGGCGGCTACACCTTC
v_call: TRBV6-1
d_call: .
clone_size: .
j_call: TRBJ1-2

cdr3_aa: CASSRGTSGTYNEQFF
cdr3_nt: TGTGCCAGCAGCCGTGGGACTAGCGGGACCTACAATGAGCAGTTCTTC
v_call: TRBV7-2
d_call: TRBD2
clone_size: .
j_call: TRBJ2-1

cdr3_aa: CASSVEQGYNSPLHF
cdr3_nt: TGTGCCAGCAGCGTAGAACAGGGCTATAATTCACCCCTCCACTTT
v_call: TRBV9
d_call: .
clone_size: once
j_call: TRBJ1-6

cdr3_aa: CASSKEGQASGELFF
cdr3_nt: TGTGCCAGCAGCAAAGAAGGACAGGCCTCCGGGGAGCTGTTTTTT
v_call: TRBV21-1
d_call: .
clone_size: .
j_call: TRBJ2-2

cdr3_aa: CASSSNPGPTNYGYTF
cdr3_nt: TGTGCCAGCAGCTCAAACCCGGGACCGACAAACTATGGCTACACCTTC
v_call: TRBV11-2
d_call: .
clone_size: .
j_call: TRBJ1-2

cdr3_aa: CASSLGSGVVYGYTF
cdr3_nt: TGTGCCAGCAGCTTAGGATCGGGGGTCGTCTATGGCTACACCTTC
v_call: TRBV7-2
d_call: .
clone_size: .
j_call: TRBJ1-2

cdr3_aa: CSTGRGETQYF
cdr3_nt: TGCAGTACCGGGCGGGGTGAGACCCAGTACTTC
v_call: TRBV20-1
d_call: .
clone_size: once
j_call: TRBJ2-5

cdr3_aa: CASSLAGTSLYEQYF
cdr3_nt: TGTGCCAGCAGCTTGGCGGGGACTAGCCTCTACGAGCAGTACTTC
v_call: TRBV5-4
d_call: TRBD2
clone_size: .
j_call: TRBJ2-7

cdr3_aa: CASSLGVTGSPLHF
cdr3_nt: TGTGCCAGCAGCTTAGGGGTCACCGGATCACCCCTCCACTTT
v_call: TRBV7-9
d_call: .
clone_size: .
j_call: TRBJ1-6

cdr3_aa: CAISESINPAAYEQYF
cdr3_nt: TGTGCCATCAGTGAGTCTATTAATCCGGCTGCCTACGAGCAGTACTTC
v_call: TRBV10-3
d_call: .
clone_size: .
j_call: TRBJ2-7

cdr3_aa: CASHNGYSGNTIYF
cdr3_nt: TGTGCCAGTCATAACGGGTACTCTGGAAACACCATATATTTT
v_call: TRBV19
d_call: .
clone_size: .
j_call: TRBJ1-3

cdr3_aa: CASSLGPTGGDTQYF
cdr3_nt: TGCGCCAGCAGCCTAGGCCCCACAGGCGGGGATACGCAGTATTTT
v_call: TRBV4-3
d_call: .
clone_size: .
j_call: TRBJ2-3

cdr3_aa: CASSFTDTQYF
cdr3_nt: TGTGCCAGCAGCTTTACAGATACGCAGTATTTT
v_call: TRBV7-9
d_call: .
clone_size: .
j_call: TRBJ2-3

cdr3_aa: CASSQEPGGTGNTIYF
cdr3_nt: TGCGCCAGCAGCCAAGAACCTGGTGGGACGGGAAACACCATATATTTT
v_call: TRBV4-3
d_call: .
clone_size: once
j_call: TRBJ1-3

cdr3_aa: CASSLNGRNLGYGYTF
cdr3_nt: TGTGCCAGCAGCTTAAACGGGAGAAATTTGGGCTATGGCTACACCTTC
v_call: TRBV7-3
d_call: .
clone_size: .
j_call: TRBJ1-2

cdr3_aa: CASSGQVNEQYF
cdr3_nt: TGTGCCAGCAGCGGACAGGTTAACGAGCAGTACTTC
v_call: TRBV5-4
d_call: TRBD1
clone_size: .
j_call: TRBJ2-7

cdr3_aa: CSVPTTSGWTDTQYF
cdr3_nt: TGCAGCGTTCCTACCACTAGCGGGTGGACAGATACGCAGTATTTT
v_call: TRBV29-1
d_call: TRBD2
clone_size: .
j_call: TRBJ2-3

cdr3_aa: CAITDRTALRSYTF
cdr3_nt: TGTGCCATCACCGACCGGACAGCCTTGCGTAGCTACACCTTC
v_call: TRBV10-3
d_call: .
clone_size: .
j_call: TRBJ1-2